This paragraph covers one T cell receptor beta chain sequence. The antigen is unknown. This entry comes from a study of siplizumab effects on memory and regulatory T cells. Study results and limitations: Relative to controls at around 29%, mappable alloreactive CD4+ clones exhibited a mean Treg-derived proportion of approximately 70% with siplizumab. Siplizumab caused a significant drop in alloreactive sequences traceable to unstimulated CD4+ memory cells.

TCRdb's table, derived via immunoSEQ multiplex PCR, lists solely in-frame clones and lacks some. The profile shows about 94,000 clones, 85% to 95% of them singletons. The sequence derives from a human donor in good health. Sequencing was performed on non-Treg CD4+ T cells sorted from blood.

The CDR3 protein is CASSAMAGNNEQFF. DNA of the CDR3: TGTGCCAGCAGTGCCATGGCGGGAAATAATGAGCAGTTCTTC. The rearrangement links TRBV6-4 to TRBJ2-1, with a possible D match to TRBD2 (6 bases). V was clipped by 4 bases and J by 7 bases, with 14 bases between them. The CDR3 contains 14 residues. Germline V CDR1 and CDR2: MRHNA, SNTAGT.